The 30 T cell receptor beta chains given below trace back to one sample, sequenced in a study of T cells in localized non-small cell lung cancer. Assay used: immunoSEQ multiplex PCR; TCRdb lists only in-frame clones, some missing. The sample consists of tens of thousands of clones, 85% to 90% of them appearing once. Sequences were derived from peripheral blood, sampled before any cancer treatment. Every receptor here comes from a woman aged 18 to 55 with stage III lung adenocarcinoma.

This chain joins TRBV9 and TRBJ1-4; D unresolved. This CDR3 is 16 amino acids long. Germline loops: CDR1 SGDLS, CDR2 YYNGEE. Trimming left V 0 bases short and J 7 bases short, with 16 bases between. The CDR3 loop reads CASSVGSEGWGEKLFF. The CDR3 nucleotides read TGTGCCAGCAGCGTAGGATCAGAAGGGTGGGGTGAAAAACTGTTTTTT. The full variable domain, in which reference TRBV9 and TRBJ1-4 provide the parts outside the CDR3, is DSGVTQTPKHLITATGQRVTLRCSPRSGDLSVYWYQQSLDQGLQFLIQYYNGEERAKGNILERFSAQQFPDLHSELNLSSLELGDSALYFCASSVGSEGWGEKLFFGSGTQLSVL.

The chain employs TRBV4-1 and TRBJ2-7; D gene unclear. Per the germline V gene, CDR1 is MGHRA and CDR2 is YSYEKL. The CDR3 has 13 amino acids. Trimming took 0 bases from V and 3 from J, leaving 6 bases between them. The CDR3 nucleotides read TGCGCCAGCAGCCAAGAAGTGCACTACGAGCAGTACTTC. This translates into CASSQEVHYEQYF.

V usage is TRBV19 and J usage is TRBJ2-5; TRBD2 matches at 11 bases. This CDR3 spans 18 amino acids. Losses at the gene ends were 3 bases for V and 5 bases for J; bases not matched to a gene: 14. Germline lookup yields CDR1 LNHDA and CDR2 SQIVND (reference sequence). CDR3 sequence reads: CASSIGFSSGGIGETQYF. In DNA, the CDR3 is TGTGCCAGTAGTATTGGGTTCTCTAGCGGGGGGATCGGGGAGACCCAGTACTTC.

The DNA for the CDR3 is TGTGCCAGCAGCAAGAAGACTAGCGGGGGGTACACAGATACGCAGTATTTT. Its translation: CASSKKTSGGYTDTQYF. The chain combines TRBV5-4 with TRBJ2-3; TRBD2 aligns across 13 bases. Germline-derived CDR1 and CDR2 are SGHNT and YYREEE (reference sequence). V dropped 4 bases and J dropped 2; count of bases not matched to a gene: 7. This CDR3 is built from 17 residues.

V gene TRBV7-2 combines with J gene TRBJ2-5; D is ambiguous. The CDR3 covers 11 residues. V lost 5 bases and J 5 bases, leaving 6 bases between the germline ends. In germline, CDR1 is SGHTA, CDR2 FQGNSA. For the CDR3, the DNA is TGTGCCAGCAGCCGATTGGAGACCCAGTACTTC. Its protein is CASSRLETQYF.

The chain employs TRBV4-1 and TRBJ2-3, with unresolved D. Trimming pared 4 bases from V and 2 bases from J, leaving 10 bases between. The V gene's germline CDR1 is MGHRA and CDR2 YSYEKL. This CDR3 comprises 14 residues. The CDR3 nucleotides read TGCGCCAGCAGCCTCATTCCAATCACAGATACGCAGTATTTT. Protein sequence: CASSLIPITDTQYF.

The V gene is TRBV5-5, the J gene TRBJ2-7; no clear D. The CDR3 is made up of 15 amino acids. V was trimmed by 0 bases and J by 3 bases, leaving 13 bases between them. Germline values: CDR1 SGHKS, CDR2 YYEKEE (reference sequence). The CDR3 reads CASSLAAQPIYEQYF. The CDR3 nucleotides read TGTGCCAGCAGCTTGGCTGCGCAGCCCATCTACGAGCAGTACTTC.

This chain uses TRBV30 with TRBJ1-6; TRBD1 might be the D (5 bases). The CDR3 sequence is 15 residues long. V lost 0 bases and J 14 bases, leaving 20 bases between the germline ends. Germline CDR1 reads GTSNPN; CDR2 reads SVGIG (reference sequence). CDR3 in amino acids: CAWSVLGQGSLALHF. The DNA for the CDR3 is TGTGCCTGGAGTGTCCTTGGACAAGGATCTTTGGCCCTCCACTTT.

The DNA for the CDR3 is TGTGCCAGCAGTGGGGGACAGGGGCCTCTATATGGCTACACCTTC. As protein: CASSGGQGPLYGYTF. This chain connects TRBV6-5 to TRBJ1-2, with 10 bases aligning to TRBD1. The CDR3 sequence is 15 residues long. Germline V gives CDR1 MNHEY, CDR2 SVGAGI. V dropped 5 bases and J dropped 5; count of bases not matched to a gene: 8.

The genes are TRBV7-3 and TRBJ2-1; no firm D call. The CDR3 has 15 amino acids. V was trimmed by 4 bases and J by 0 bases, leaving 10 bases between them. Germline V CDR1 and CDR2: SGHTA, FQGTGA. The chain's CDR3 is CASSSHRNSYNEQFF. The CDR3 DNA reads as TGTGCCAGCAGCTCCCACAGAAACTCCTACAATGAGCAGTTCTTC.

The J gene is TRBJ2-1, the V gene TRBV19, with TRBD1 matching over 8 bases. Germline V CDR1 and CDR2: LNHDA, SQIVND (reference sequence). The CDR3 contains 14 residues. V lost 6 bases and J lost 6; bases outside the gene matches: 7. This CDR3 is CASRADRASNEQFF. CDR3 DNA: TGTGCCAGTAGAGCGGACAGGGCCTCCAATGAGCAGTTCTTC.

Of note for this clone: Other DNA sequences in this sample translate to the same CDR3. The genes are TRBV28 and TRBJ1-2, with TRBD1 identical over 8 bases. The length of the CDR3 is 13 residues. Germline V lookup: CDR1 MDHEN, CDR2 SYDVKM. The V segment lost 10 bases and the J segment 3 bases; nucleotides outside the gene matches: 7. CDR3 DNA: TGTGCCACCTTGGACAGGGCTGACTATGGCTACACCTTC. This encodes CATLDRADYGYTF.

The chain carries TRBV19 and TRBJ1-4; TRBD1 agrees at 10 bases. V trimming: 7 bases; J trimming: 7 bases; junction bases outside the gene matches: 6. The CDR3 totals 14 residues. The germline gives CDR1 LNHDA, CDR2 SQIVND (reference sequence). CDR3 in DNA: TGTGCCAGTACCCCGACAGGGGGCAGTGAAAAACTGTTTTTT. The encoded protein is CASTPTGGSEKLFF.

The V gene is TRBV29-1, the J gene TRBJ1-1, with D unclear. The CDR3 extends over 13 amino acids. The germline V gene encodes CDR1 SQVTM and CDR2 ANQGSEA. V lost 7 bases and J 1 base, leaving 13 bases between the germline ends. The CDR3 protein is CSARQSQNTEAFF. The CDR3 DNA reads TGCAGCGCTAGGCAATCTCAGAACACTGAAGCTTTCTTT.

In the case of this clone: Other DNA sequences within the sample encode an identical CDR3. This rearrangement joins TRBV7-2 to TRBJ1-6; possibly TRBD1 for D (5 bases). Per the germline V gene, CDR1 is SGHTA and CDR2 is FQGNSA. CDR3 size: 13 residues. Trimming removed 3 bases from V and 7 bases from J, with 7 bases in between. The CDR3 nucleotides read TGTGCCAGCAGCTTGTACAGGAATTCACCCCTCCACTTT. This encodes CASSLYRNSPLHF.

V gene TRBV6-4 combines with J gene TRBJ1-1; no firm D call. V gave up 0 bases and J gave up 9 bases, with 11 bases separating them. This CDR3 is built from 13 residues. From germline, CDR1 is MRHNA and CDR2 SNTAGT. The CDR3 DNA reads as TGTGCCAGCAGTGACTCCCCTACGGCCCAAGCTTTCTTT. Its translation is CASSDSPTAQAFF.

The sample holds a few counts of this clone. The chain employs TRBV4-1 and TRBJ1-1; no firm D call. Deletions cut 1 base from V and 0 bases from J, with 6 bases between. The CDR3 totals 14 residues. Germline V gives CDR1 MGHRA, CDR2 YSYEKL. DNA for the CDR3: TGCGCCAGCAGCCAAGTGCTGGTGAACACTGAAGCTTTCTTT. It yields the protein CASSQVLVNTEAFF.

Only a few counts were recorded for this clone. The CDR3 here is CASSPQAGGGYEQYF. CDR3 nucleotide sequence: TGCGCCAGCAGCCCTCAAGCGGGGGGAGGGTACGAGCAGTACTTC. The chain recombines TRBV4-1 with TRBJ2-7; TRBD2 aligns across 9 bases. CDR3 length: 15 residues. V lost 4 bases and J lost 4; bases outside the gene matches: 8. Looked up from germline, CDR1 is MGHRA and CDR2 is YSYEKL.

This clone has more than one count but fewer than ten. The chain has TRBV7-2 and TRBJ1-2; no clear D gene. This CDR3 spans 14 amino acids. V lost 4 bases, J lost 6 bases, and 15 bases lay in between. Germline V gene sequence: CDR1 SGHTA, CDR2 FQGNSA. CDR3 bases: TGTGCCAGCAGCTGGAAACCGACCCGGGATGGCTACACCTTC. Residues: CASSWKPTRDGYTF.

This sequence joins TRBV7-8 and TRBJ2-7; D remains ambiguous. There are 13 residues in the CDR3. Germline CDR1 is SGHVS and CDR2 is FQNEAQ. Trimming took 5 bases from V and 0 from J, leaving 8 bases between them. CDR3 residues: CASSPLGSYEQYF. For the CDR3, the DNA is TGTGCCAGCAGCCCCCTGGGCTCCTACGAGCAGTACTTC.

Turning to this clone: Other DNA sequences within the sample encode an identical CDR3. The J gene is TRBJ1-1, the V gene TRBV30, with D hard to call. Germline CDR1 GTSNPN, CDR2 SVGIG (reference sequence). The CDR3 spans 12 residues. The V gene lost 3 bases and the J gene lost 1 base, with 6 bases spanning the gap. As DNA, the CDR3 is TGTGCCTGGAGAAGAGGGAACACTGAAGCTTTCTTT. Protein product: CAWRRGNTEAFF.

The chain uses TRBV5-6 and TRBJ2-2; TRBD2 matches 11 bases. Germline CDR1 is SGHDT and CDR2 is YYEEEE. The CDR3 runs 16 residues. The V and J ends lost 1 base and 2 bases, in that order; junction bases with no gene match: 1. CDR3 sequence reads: CASSLTSGGNTGELFF. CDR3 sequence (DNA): TGTGCCAGCAGCTTGACTAGCGGGGGTAACACCGGGGAGCTGTTTTTT.

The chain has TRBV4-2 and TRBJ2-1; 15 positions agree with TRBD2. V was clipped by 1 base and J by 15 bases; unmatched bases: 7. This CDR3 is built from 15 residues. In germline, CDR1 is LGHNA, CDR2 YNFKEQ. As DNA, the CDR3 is TGTGCCAGCAGCCAAGGAGGGACTAGCGGGGGGCCTCGGTTCTTC. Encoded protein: CASSQGGTSGGPRFF.

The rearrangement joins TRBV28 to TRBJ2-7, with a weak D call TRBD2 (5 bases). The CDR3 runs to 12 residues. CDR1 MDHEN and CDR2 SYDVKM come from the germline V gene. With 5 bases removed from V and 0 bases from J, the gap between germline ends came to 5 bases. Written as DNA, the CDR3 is TGTGCCAGCAGTCGGGGCTCCTACGAGCAGTACTTC. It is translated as CASSRGSYEQYF.

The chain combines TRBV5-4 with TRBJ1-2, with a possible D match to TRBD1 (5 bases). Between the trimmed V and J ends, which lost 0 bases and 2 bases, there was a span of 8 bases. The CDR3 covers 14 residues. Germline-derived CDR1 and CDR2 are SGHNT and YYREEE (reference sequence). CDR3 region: CASSLDRINYGYTF. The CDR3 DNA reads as TGTGCCAGCAGCTTGGACAGGATCAACTATGGCTACACCTTC.

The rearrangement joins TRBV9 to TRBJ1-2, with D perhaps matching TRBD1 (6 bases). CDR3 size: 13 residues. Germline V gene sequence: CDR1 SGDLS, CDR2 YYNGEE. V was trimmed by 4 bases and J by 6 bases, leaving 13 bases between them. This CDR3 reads CASSPQGGDGYTF. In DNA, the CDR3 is TGTGCCAGCAGCCCACAGGGTGGGGATGGCTACACCTTC.

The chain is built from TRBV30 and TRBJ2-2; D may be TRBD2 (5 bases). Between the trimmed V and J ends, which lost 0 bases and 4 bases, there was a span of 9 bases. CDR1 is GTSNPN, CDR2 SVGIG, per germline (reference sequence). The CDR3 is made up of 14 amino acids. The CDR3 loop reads CAWSVSGFTGELFF. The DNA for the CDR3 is TGTGCCTGGAGTGTATCGGGATTCACCGGGGAGCTGTTTTTT.

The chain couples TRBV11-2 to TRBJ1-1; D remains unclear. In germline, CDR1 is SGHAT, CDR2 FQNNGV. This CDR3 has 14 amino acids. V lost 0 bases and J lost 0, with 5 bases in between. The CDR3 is CASSLEALNTEAFF. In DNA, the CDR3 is TGTGCCAGCAGCTTAGAGGCACTGAACACTGAAGCTTTCTTT.

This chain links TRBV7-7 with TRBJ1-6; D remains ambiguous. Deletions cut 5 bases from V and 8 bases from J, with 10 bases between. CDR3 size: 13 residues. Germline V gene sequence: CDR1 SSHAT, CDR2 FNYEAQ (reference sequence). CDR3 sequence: CASSQTRDSPLHF. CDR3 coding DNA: TGTGCCAGCAGCCAGACTAGGGATTCACCCCTCCACTTT.

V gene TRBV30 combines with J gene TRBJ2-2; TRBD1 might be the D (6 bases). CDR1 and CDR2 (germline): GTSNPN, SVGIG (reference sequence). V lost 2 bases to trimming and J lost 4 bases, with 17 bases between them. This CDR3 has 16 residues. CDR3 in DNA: TGTGCCTGGAGTCACAGGGAACAAAGGATCACCGGGGAGCTGTTTTTT. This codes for CAWSHREQRITGELFF.